Reported below is one T cell receptor (beta chain). Repertoires were generated with immunoSEQ multiplex PCR, while TCRdb's copy carries only in-frame clones and drops some. The sample consists of more than 75,000 clones, around 86% of them appearing once. Time point described: after dendritic cell vaccination, including at tumor progression/relapse. These data originate in a study of glioma-infiltrating T cells after dendritic cell vaccination. Across the whole study: Autologous tumor lysate was loaded overnight onto monocyte-derived dendritic cells grown approximately seven days with IL-4 and GM-CSF.

This material consisted of blood, taken after dendritic cell vaccination. The clonotype comes from a human donor with glioblastoma.

The CDR3 spells CASSLGTSGAQETQYF. In DNA, the CDR3 is TGTGCCAGCAGCTTAGGGACTAGCGGGGCCCAAGAGACCCAGTACTTC. This sequence joins TRBV7-3 and TRBJ2-5; 13 nucleotides agree with TRBD2. V was clipped by 2 bases and J by 1 base; unmatched bases: 1. The germline V gene encodes CDR1 SGHTA and CDR2 FQGTGA. The CDR3 totals 16 residues.